Presented here are 4 T cell receptor beta chains from one specimen sequenced in a study of T cell responses to AZD1222 COVID-19 vaccine. TCRdb's table, derived via immunoSEQ multiplex PCR, lists solely in-frame clones and lacks some. Counted here are 150,000 to 190,000 clones, around nine tenths occurring once; the ten biggest clones make up 1.5% to 2%. The sequenced sample was peripheral blood, obtained on day 0 of AZD1222 vaccination. These receptors came from an adult in good health.

The chain employs TRBV19 and TRBJ2-7, with D unclear. V was clipped by 3 bases and J by 2 bases, with 8 bases between them. This CDR3 has 13 amino acids. Germline CDR1 reads LNHDA; CDR2 reads SQIVND (reference sequence). The CDR3 protein is CASSIALTYEQYF. The CDR3 nucleotides are TGTGCCAGTAGTATTGCGCTCACCTACGAGCAGTACTTC.

This chain connects TRBV7-9 to TRBJ2-7; D ambiguous. The CDR3 totals 12 residues. V gave up 4 bases and J gave up 6 bases, with 10 bases separating them. The V gene's germline CDR1 is SEHNR and CDR2 FQNEAQ (reference sequence). The CDR3 region is CASSSPRCEQYF. In nucleotides, the CDR3 is TGTGCCAGCAGCTCCCCCCGGTGCGAGCAGTACTTC.

This clone was seen only a few times. CDR3 region: CASSSFPQTSHEQYF. Written as DNA, the CDR3 is TGTGCCAGCAGTTCTTTCCCCCAGACTAGCCACGAGCAGTACTTC. The chain carries TRBV27 and TRBJ2-7; the match to TRBD2 covers 7 bases. The junction had 11 bases not matched to a gene; V was cut back by 4 bases and J by 5 bases. CDR3 length equals 15 residues. Looked up from germline, CDR1 is MNHEY and CDR2 is SMNVEV (reference sequence).

The chain uses TRBV7-2 and TRBJ2-1; D is possibly TRBD1 (5 bases). Germline CDR1 reads SGHTA; CDR2 reads FQGNSA. The CDR3 contains 15 residues. V lost 1 base and J 6 bases, leaving 13 bases between the germline ends. The CDR3 here is CASSLVGLLSNEQFF. In DNA form, the CDR3 reads TGTGCCAGCAGCTTAGTGGGGCTTTTAAGCAATGAGCAGTTCTTC.